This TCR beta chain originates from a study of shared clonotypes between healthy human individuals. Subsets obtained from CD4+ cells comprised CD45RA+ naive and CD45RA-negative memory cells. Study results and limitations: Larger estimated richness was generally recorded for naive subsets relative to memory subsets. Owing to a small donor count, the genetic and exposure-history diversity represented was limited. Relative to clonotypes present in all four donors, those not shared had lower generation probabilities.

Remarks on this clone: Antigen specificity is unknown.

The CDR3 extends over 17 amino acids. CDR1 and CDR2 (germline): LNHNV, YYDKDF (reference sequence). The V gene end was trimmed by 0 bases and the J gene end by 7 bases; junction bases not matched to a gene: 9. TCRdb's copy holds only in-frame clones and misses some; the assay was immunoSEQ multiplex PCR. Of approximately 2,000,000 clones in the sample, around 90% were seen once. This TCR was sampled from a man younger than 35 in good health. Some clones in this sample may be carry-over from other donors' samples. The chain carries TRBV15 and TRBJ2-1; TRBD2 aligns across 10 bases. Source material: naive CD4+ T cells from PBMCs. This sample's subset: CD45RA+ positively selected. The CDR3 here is CATSRELVASGRNEQFF. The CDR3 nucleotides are TGTGCCACCAGCAGAGAATTAGTAGCTAGCGGGAGAAATGAGCAGTTCTTC.